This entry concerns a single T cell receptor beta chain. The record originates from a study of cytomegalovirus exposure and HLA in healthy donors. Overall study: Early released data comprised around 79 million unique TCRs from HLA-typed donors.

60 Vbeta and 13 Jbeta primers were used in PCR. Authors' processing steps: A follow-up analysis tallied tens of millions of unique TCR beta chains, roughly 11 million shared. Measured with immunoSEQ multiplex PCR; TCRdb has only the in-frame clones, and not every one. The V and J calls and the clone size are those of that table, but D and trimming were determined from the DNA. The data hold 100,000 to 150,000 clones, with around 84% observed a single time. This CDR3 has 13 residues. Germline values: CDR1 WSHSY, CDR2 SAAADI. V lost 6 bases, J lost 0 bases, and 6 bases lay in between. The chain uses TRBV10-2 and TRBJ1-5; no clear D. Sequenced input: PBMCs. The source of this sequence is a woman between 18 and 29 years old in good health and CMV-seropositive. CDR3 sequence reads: CASSDYSNQPQHF. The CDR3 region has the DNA TGCGCCAGCAGCGACTATAGCAATCAGCCCCAGCATTTT.